Following are 5 T cell receptor beta chains from one sample sequenced in a study of T cells in localized non-small cell lung cancer (dated by TCRdb to 2020 to 2021). Libraries came from the immunoSEQ multiplex PCR assay. TCRdb's version of the immuneACCESS table is confined to in-frame rearrangements and falls short of the full clone set. An unresolved V gene accounts for under half of the shortfall where checked; the remainder is of unknown origin. For this sample there are around 41,000 clones; around 90% appear just once. Together, the top ten hold 8% to 11% of the sample. Here the sequenced sample was PBMCs, taken before any cancer treatment. The receptors were sampled from a woman aged 40 to 75 with stage II lung adenocarcinoma.

The chain combines TRBV27 with TRBJ1-6; unclear D gene. The germline gives CDR1 MNHEY, CDR2 SMNVEV (reference sequence). CDR3 length: 16 amino acids. With 6 bases removed from V and 0 bases from J, the gap between germline ends came to 12 bases. The chain's CDR3 is CASRVSLSSYNSPLHF. CDR3 nucleotides: TGTGCCAGCAGGGTCAGCCTAAGCTCCTATAATTCACCCCTCCACTTT.

In nucleotides, the CDR3 is TGTGCCAGCAGCTCCTATTCTTCGGGAGGAAACACCATATATTTT. Encoded protein: CASSSYSSGGNTIYF. V is TRBV5-6 and J is TRBJ1-3; D gene ambiguous. Germline assignment: CDR1 SGHDT and CDR2 YYEEEE. CDR3 length equals 15 residues. Trimming cost V 3 bases and J 4 bases, with 14 bases left between them.

The V gene is TRBV10-3, the J gene TRBJ2-1; no clear D. Trimming removed 6 bases from V and 9 bases from J, with 9 bases in between. The germline V gene encodes CDR1 ENHRY and CDR2 SYGVKD. The CDR3 has 11 amino acids. As DNA, the CDR3 is TGTGCCATCAGCGATTACGGTGAGCAGTTCTTC. Protein: CAISDYGEQFF.

The chain joins TRBV10-1 to TRBJ2-3, with TRBD2 matching over 12 bases. Germline-derived CDR1 and CDR2 are WNHNN and SYGVQD (reference sequence). This CDR3 contains 15 residues. V lost 5 bases to trimming and J lost 6 bases; unmatched junction nucleotides: 6. The CDR3 here is CASSTTSGRGDTQYF. Written as DNA, the CDR3 is TGCGCCAGCAGTACGACTAGCGGGAGAGGGGATACGCAGTATTTT.

This clone has just one count. The chain employs TRBV4-2 and TRBJ1-2, with TRBD1 matching 7 bases. Germline-derived CDR1 and CDR2 are LGHNA and YNFKEQ. The trim removed 3 bases at V and 4 bases at J, leaving 8 bases unmatched. CDR3 length: 15 residues. The CDR3 here is CASSQDPGQIYGYTF. DNA for the CDR3: TGTGCCAGCAGCCAGGACCCGGGACAGATCTATGGCTACACCTTC.